The present T cell receptor (beta chain) was sequenced within a study of CD8+CD57+ T cells in acquired aplastic anemia. V dropped 4 bases and J dropped 0 bases, with 11 bases sitting between them. The CDR3 runs 14 residues. Germline V lookup: CDR1 SGHDT, CDR2 YYEEEE. The TCR beta profiling, which covered VDJ combination and CDR3 sequence, was carried out using genomic DNA as the template. TCRdb independently ran MiXCR on the reads; one entry per CDR3 protein. The sample carries 400,000 to 500,000 distinct CDR3 sequences, 55% to 75% recorded once. The specimen sequenced was sorted CD4+, CD8+, or CD8+CD57+ T cells (not recorded which) from PBMCs. V and J are TRBV5-6 and TRBJ2-7; D not certain. This TCR derives from a human donor in good health, serving as a control. CDR3 in amino acids: CASSVVRGSYEQYF. The CDR3 DNA sequence: TGTGCCAGCAGCGTAGTACGCGGCTCCTACGAGCAGTACTTC.